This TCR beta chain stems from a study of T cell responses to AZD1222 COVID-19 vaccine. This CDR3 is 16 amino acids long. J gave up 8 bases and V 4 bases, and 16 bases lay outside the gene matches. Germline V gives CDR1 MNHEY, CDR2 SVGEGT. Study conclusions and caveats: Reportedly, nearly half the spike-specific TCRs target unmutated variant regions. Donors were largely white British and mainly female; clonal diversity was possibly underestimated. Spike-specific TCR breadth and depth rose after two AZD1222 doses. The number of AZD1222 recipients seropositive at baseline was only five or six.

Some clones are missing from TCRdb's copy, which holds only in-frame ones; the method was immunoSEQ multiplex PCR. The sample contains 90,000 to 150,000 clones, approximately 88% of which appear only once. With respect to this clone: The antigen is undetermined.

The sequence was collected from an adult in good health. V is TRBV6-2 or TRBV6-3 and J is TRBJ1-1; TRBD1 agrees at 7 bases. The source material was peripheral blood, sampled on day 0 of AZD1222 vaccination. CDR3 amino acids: CASSFRTSGGKPEAFF. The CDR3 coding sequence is TGTGCCAGCAGTTTTCGAACCTCAGGGGGGAAACCGGAAGCTTTCTTT.